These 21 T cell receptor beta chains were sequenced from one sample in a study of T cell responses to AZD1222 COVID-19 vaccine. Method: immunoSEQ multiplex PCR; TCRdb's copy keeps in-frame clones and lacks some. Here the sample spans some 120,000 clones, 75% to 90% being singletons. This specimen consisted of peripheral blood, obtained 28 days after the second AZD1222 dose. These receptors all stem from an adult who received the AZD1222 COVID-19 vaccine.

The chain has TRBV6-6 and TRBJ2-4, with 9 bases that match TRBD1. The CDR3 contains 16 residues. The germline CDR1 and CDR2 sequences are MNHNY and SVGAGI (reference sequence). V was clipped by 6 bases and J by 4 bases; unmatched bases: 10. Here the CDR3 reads CASSLGQGEGKNIQYF. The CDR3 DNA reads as TGTGCCAGCAGCCTGGGACAGGGAGAGGGGAAAAACATTCAGTACTTC.

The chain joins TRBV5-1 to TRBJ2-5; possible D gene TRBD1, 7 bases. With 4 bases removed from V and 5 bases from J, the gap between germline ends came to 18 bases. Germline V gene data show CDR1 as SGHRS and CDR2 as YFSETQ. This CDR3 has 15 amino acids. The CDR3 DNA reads TGCGCCAGCAGCACCCAGGGGGGATTAGGGGAGACCCAGTACTTC. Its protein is CASSTQGGLGETQYF.

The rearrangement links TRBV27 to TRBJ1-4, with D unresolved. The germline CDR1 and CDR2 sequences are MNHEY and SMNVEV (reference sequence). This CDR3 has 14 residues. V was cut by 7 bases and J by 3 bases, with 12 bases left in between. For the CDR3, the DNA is TGTGCCAGCACGACATATGGGGCTAATGAAAAACTGTTTTTT. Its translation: CASTTYGANEKLFF.

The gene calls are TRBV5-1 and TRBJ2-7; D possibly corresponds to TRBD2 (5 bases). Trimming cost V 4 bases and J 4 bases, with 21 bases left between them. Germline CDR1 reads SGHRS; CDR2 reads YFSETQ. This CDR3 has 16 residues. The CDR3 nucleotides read TGCGCCAGCAGCCTATTCTCGGCGGGTGGCTGGTACGAGCAGTACTTC. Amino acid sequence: CASSLFSAGGWYEQYF. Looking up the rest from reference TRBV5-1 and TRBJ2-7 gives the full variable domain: KAGVTQTPRYLIKTRGQQVTLSCSPISGHRSVSWYQQTPGQGLQFLFEYFSETQRNKGNFPGRFSGRQFSNSRSEMNVSTLELGDSALYLCASSLFSAGGWYEQYFGPGTRLTVT.

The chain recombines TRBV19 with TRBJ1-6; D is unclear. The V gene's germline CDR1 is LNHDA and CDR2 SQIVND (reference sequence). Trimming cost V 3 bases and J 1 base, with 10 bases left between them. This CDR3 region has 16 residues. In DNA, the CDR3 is TGTGCCAGTAGTATGGGGATCACTTCCTATAATTCACCCCTCCACTTT. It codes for CASSMGITSYNSPLHF.

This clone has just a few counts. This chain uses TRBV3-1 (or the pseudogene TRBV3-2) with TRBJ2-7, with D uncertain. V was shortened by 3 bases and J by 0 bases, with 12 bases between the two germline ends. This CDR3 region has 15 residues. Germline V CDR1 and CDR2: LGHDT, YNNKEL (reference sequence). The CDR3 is CASSQGIQSSYEQYF. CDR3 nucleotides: TGTGCCAGCAGCCAGGGTATTCAAAGCTCCTACGAGCAGTACTTC.

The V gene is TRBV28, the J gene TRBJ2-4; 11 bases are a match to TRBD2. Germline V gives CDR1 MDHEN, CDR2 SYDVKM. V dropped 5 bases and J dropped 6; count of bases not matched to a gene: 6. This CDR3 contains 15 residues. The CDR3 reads CASSVSTSGGNIQYF. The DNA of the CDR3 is TGTGCCAGCAGTGTCAGCACTAGCGGGGGAAACATTCAGTACTTC.

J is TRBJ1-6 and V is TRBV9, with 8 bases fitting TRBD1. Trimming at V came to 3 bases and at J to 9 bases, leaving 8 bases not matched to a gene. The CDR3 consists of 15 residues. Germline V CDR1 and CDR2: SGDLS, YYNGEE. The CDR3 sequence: CASSAPRQGASPLHF. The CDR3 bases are TGTGCCAGCAGCGCCCCGCGGCAGGGGGCTTCACCCCTCCACTTT.

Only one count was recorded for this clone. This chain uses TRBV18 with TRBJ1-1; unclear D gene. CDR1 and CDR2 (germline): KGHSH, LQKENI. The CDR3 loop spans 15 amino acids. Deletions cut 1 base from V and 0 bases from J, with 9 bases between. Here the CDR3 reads CASSPLGVLNTEAFF. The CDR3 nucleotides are TGTGCCAGCTCACCACTGGGCGTCCTGAACACTGAAGCTTTCTTT.

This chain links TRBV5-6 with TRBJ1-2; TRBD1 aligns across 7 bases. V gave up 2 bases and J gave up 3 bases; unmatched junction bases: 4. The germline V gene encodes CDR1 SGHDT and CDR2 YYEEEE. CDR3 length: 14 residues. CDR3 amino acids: CASSLKDRHYGYTF. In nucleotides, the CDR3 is TGTGCCAGCAGCTTAAAGGACAGGCACTATGGCTACACCTTC. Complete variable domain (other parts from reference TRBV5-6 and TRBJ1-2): DAGVTQSPTHLIKTRGQQVTLRCSPKSGHDTVSWYQQALGQGPQFIFQYYEEEERQRGNFPDRFSGHQFPNYSSELNVNALLLGDSALYLCASSLKDRHYGYTFGSGTRLTVV.

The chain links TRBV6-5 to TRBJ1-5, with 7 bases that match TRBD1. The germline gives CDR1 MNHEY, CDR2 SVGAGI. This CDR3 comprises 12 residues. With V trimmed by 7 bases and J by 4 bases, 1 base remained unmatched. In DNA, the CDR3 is TGTGCCAGCAACAGGGGAAATCAGCCCCAGCATTTT. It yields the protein CASNRGNQPQHF.

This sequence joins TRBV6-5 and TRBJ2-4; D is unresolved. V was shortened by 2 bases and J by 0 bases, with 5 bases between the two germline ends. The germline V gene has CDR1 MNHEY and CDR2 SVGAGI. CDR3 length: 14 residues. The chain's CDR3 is CASSYKLAKNIQYF. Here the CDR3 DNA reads TGTGCCAGCAGTTACAAGCTAGCCAAAAACATTCAGTACTTC.

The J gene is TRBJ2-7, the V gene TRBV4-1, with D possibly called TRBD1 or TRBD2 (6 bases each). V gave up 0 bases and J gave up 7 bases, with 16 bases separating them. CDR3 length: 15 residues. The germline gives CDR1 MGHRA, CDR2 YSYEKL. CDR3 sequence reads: CASSQDTRGRKEQYF. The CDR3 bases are TGCGCCAGCAGCCAAGACACCCGGGGGCGAAAGGAGCAGTACTTC.

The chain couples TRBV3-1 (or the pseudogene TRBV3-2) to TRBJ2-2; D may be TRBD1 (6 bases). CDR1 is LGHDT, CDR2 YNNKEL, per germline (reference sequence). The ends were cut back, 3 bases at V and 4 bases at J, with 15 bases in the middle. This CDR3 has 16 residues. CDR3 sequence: CASSQPGIRGTGELFF. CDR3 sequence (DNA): TGTGCCAGCAGCCAGCCCGGGATCAGGGGCACCGGGGAGCTGTTTTTT.

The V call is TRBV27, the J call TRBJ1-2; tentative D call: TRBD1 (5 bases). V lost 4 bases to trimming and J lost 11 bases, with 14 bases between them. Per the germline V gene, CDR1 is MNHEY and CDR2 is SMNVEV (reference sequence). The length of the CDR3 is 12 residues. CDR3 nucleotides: TGTGCCAGCAGTTCATCCGGGGGAGGATACACCTTC. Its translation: CASSSSGGGYTF.

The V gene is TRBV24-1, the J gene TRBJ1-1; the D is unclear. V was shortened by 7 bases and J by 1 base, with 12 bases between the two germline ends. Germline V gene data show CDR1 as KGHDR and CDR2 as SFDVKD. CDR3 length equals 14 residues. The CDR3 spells CATRGANANTEAFF. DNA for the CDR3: TGTGCCACCAGAGGAGCAAACGCGAACACTGAAGCTTTCTTT.

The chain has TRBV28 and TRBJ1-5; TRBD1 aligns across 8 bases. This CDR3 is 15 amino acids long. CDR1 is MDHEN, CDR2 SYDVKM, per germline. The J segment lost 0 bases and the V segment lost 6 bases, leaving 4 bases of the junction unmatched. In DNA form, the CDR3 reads TGTGCCAGCAGAGAGGACAGGGTTAGCAATCAGCCCCAGCATTTT. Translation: CASREDRVSNQPQHF.

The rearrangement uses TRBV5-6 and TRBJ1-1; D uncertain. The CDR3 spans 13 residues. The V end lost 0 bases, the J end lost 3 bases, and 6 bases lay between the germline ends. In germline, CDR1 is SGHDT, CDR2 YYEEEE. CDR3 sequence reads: CASSLVGHTEAFF. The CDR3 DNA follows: TGTGCCAGCAGCTTGGTGGGCCACACTGAAGCTTTCTTT.

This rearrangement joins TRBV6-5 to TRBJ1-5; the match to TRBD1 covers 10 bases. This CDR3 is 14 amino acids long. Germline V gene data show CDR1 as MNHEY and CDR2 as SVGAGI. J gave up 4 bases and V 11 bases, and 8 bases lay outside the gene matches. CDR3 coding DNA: TGTGCCTCTCGGGACAGGGGTAATAATCAGCCCCAGCATTTT. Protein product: CASRDRGNNQPQHF.

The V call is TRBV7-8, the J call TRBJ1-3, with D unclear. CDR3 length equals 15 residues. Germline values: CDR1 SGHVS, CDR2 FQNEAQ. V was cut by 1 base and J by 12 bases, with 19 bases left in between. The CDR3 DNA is TGTGCCAGCAGCTTAGTCCCGGGTCCCACTCAAGGCATATATTTT. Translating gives CASSLVPGPTQGIYF.

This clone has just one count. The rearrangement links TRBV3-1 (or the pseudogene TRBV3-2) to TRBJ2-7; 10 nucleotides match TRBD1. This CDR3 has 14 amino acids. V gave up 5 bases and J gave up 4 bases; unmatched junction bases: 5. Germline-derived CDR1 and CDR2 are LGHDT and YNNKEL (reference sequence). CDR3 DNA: TGTGCCAGCAGCTACCGGGACAGGGGATACGAGCAGTACTTC. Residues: CASSYRDRGYEQYF.